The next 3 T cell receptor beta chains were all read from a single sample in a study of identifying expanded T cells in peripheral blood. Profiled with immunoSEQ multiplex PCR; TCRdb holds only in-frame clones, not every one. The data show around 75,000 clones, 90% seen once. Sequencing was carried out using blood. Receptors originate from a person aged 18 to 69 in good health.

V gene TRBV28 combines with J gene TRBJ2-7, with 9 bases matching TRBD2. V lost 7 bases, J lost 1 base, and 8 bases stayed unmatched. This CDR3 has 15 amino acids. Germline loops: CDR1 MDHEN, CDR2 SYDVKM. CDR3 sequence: CASTRLAVSSYEQYF. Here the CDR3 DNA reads TGTGCCAGCACCCGACTAGCGGTTTCTTCCTACGAGCAGTACTTC.

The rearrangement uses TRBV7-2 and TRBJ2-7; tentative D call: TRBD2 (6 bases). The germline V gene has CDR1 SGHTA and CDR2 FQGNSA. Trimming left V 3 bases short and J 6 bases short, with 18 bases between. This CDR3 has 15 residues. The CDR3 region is CASSFGGPHGSEQYF. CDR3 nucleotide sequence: TGTGCCAGCAGCTTCGGGGGTCCTCATGGGAGCGAGCAGTACTTC.

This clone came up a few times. The chain's CDR3 is CATSRDTGGRSTDTQYF. Here the CDR3 DNA reads TGTGCCACCAGCAGAGATACAGGCGGGAGGAGCACAGATACGCAGTATTTT. This chain joins TRBV15 and TRBJ2-3; TRBD2 agrees at 8 bases. This CDR3 comprises 17 residues. V lost 0 bases, J lost 0 bases, and 5 bases stayed unmatched. The germline V gene has CDR1 LNHNV and CDR2 YYDKDF (reference sequence).